Sequencing of this TCR beta chain was carried out in a study of T cell responses to AZD1222 COVID-19 vaccine. This CDR3 spans 17 amino acids. Trimming took 1 base from V and 4 from J, leaving 19 bases between them. Looked up from germline, CDR1 is SGHVS and CDR2 is FNYEAQ. General study points: Donor demographics were predominantly white British with a female majority; clonal diversity may be underestimated.

TCRdb keeps only in-frame clones here, not all; method: immunoSEQ multiplex PCR. The repertoire holds roughly 140,000 clones, with about nine tenths as singletons. Turning to this clone: Its antigen is currently unknown.

The J gene is TRBJ2-5, the V gene TRBV7-6; D may be TRBD2 (5 bases). The receptor's source is an adult who received the AZD1222 COVID-19 vaccine. The sample was peripheral blood, taken 28 days after the second AZD1222 dose. CDR3 loop: CASSLVSTGIPGETQYF. CDR3 nucleotides: TGTGCCAGCAGCTTAGTTTCCACCGGGATCCCGGGAGAGACCCAGTACTTC.